The sample holds a few counts of the clone carrying this T cell receptor beta chain. This sample was included in a study of identical twins. Germline CDR1 and CDR2: SGHAT and FQNNGV. Trimming pared 7 bases from V and 4 bases from J, leaving 17 bases between. This CDR3 has 15 residues. TCRdb reprocessed the 5' RACE reads with MiXCR, giving one entry per CDR3 protein. The table has about 240,000 distinct CDR3 sequences, over 9.5% seen once; the top ten hold roughly 4.2%. The data were also submitted as part of a second study, on yellow fever vaccine responses in identical twins.

This sequence joins TRBV11-2 and TRBJ2-1, with D perhaps TRBD1 or TRBD2 (5 bases each). The sequenced material came from memory (CD45RO+) T cells sorted from blood. The source of this sequence is a woman younger than 30 in good health. The CDR3 DNA reads as TGTGCCAGCACTCCAAGTCTTGGGGGTTACAATGAGCAGTTCTTC. Protein: CASTPSLGGYNEQFF. Full variable domain (rest looked up from reference TRBV11-2 and TRBJ2-1): EAGVAQSPRYKIIEKRQSVAFWCNPISGHATLYWYQQILGQGPKLLIQFQNNGVVDDSQLPKDRFSAERLKGVDSTLKIQPAKLEDSAVYLCASTPSLGGYNEQFFGPGTRLTVL.